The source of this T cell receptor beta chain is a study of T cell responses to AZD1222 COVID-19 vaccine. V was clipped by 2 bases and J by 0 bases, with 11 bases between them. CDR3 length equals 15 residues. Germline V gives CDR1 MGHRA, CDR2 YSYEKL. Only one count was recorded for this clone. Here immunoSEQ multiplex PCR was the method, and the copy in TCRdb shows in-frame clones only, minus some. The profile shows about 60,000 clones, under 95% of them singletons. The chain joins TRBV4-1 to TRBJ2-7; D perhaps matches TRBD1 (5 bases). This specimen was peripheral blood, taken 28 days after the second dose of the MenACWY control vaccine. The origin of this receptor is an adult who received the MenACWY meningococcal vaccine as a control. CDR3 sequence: CASSQNPTVSYEQYF. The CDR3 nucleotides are TGCGCCAGCAGCCAAAACCCGACAGTCTCCTACGAGCAGTACTTC.